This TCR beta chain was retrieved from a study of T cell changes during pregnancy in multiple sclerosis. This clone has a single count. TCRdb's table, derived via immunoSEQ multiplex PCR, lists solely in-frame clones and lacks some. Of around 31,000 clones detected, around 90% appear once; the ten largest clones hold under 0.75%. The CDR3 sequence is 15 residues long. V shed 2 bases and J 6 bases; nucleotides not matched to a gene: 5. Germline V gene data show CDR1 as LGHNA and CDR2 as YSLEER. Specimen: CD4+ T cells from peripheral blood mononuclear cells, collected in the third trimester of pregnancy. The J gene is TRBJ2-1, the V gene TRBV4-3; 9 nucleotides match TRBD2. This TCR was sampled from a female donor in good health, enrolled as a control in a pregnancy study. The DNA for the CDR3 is TGCGCCAGCAGCCAAACGGGACTAGCCTTCAATGAGCAGTTCTTC. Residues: CASSQTGLAFNEQFF.